These T cell receptor beta chains were read from a single sample in a study of cytomegalovirus exposure and HLA in healthy donors. This table comes from immunoSEQ multiplex PCR, and its TCRdb copy is limited to in-frame clones, with some not included. Of about 140,000 clones listed, over 60% were seen once; the top ten hold 1% to 1.5%. Sequenced material: PBMCs. The receptor source for this set is a male donor in good health and CMV-seropositive. Both conserved end residues are part of each CDR3. Fields, in order: V gene, D gene, clone size, J gene, CDR3 DNA, CDR3 protein. The D gene is left open where the match is weak. Clone size is shown for a subset of rows, as once, few, many or a class of expanded clone.

v_gene: TRBV7-9
d_gene: NA
abundance: NA
j_gene: TRBJ2-3
CDR3nt: TGTGCCAGCAGCTTCGGGGATGGTCAAAGAGATACGCAGTATTTT
CDR3aa: CASSFGDGQRDTQYF

v_gene: TRBV19
d_gene: TRBD1
abundance: NA
j_gene: TRBJ2-5
CDR3nt: TGTGCCAGTAGTATAGTTGGACAGGGCAAGACCCAGTACTTC
CDR3aa: CASSIVGQGKTQYF

v_gene: TRBV5-4
d_gene: TRBD1
abundance: NA
j_gene: TRBJ2-7
CDR3nt: TGTGCCAGCAGCCCCTGGGACAGGGCCTACGAGCAGTACTTC
CDR3aa: CASSPWDRAYEQYF

v_gene: TRBV6-5
d_gene: NA
abundance: few
j_gene: TRBJ2-5
CDR3nt: TGTGCCAGCAGTGAAGTTTTCGGAGAGACCCAGTACTTC
CDR3aa: CASSEVFGETQYF

v_gene: TRBV7-3
d_gene: NA
abundance: NA
j_gene: TRBJ2-7
CDR3nt: TGTGCCAGCAGCCCTCACATTTCTGGACTGCAATACTTC
CDR3aa: CASSPHISGLQYF

v_gene: TRBV5-8
d_gene: NA
abundance: NA
j_gene: TRBJ2-1
CDR3nt: TGTGCCAGCAGCTTGGGTGGGTACAGGTACAATGAGCAGTTCTTC
CDR3aa: CASSLGGYRYNEQFF

v_gene: TRBV4-3
d_gene: NA
abundance: NA
j_gene: TRBJ1-2
CDR3nt: TGCGCCAGCAGCCAAGAAAGGGAGCACGGCAGCTACACCTTC
CDR3aa: CASSQEREHGSYTF

v_gene: TRBV5-1
d_gene: TRBD2
abundance: NA
j_gene: TRBJ2-7
CDR3nt: TGCGCCAGCAGCAGTACCGGGACTAGCGGCCACGAGCAGTACTTC
CDR3aa: CASSSTGTSGHEQYF

v_gene: TRBV11-2
d_gene: TRBD2
abundance: few
j_gene: TRBJ2-5
CDR3nt: TGTGCCAGCAGCTTAGATCCTGGACTAGCCGTTCAAGAGACCCAGTACTTC
CDR3aa: CASSLDPGLAVQETQYF

v_gene: TRBV25-1
d_gene: TRBD2
abundance: NA
j_gene: TRBJ2-1
CDR3nt: TGTGCCACCCAGACGGGGGGGAGACCGTATGAGCAGTTCTTC
CDR3aa: CATQTGGRPYEQFF

v_gene: TRBV7-9
d_gene: TRBD1
abundance: NA
j_gene: TRBJ2-7
CDR3nt: TGTTCCAGCAGCTTCCCGACAGGGCCCTCTTCAGATACCTACGAGCAGTACTTC
CDR3aa: CSSSFPTGPSSDTYEQYF

v_gene: TRBV7-3
d_gene: TRBD2
abundance: once
j_gene: TRBJ2-2
CDR3nt: TGTGCCAGCAGCTTCCCTGGGACTAGCGGGACCCCGGCCGGGGAGCTGTTTTTT
CDR3aa: CASSFPGTSGTPAGELFF

v_gene: TRBV7-9
d_gene: NA
abundance: NA
j_gene: TRBJ2-7
CDR3nt: TGTGCCAGCAGCCATTACGAGGGCCCATCTCCCTACGAGCAGTACTTC
CDR3aa: CASSHYEGPSPYEQYF